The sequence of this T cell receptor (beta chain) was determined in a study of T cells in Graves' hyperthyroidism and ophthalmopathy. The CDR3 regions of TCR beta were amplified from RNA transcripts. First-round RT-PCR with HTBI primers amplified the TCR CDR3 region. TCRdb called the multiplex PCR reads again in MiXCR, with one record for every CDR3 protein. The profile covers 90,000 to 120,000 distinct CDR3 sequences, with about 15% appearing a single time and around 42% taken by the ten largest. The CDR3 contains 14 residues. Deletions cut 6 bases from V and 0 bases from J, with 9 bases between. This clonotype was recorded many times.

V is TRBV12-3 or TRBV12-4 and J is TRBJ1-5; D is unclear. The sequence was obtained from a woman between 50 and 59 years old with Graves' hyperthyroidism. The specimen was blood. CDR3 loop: CASRSDPSNQPQHF. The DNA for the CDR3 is TGTGCCAGCAGATCCGACCCTAGCAATCAGCCCCAGCATTTT.